The rows below give T cell receptor beta chains drawn from one sample of a study of vaccination effects on CD4 cells after COVID-19. The protocol was immunoSEQ multiplex PCR, while the TCRdb copy is restricted to in-frame clones and leaves out a portion. Of 70,000 to 75,000 clones in the sample, more than 70% were seen once. The antigens of these receptors remain unknown. Sample: CD4+ T cells from PBMCs cultured without peptide, taken before COVID-19 vaccination. The origin of the receptors is a human donor who received a COVID-19 vaccine. Each CDR3 is given with its conserved first and last residue. The D gene is left open where the match is weak. Size is omitted from some rows. Given values are once, few, many or a class for expanded clones.

J gene,D gene,clone size,CDR3 length,V gene,CDR3 protein,CDR3 DNA
TRBJ2-2,-,-,16,TRBV6-5,CASSYFTGRDTGELFF,TGTGCCAGCAGTTACTTTACAGGGCGAGACACCGGGGAGCTGTTTTTT
TRBJ2-5,-,few,13,TRBV5-4,CASSTTSRETQYF,TGTGCCAGCAGTACTACTAGCAGGGAGACCCAGTACTTC
TRBJ2-1,TRBD2,-,16,TRBV5-1,CASSASGTSGVNEQFF,TGCGCCAGCAGCGCTTCCGGGACTAGCGGGGTAAATGAGCAGTTCTTC
TRBJ1-2,-,-,14,TRBV10-3,CAISGVRGAGGYTF,TGTGCCATCAGTGGGGTAAGGGGGGCCGGTGGCTACACCTTC
TRBJ1-1,TRBD1,-,14,TRBV5-1,CASSPQGAITEAFF,TGCGCCAGCAGTCCCCAGGGGGCAATCACTGAAGCTTTCTTT
TRBJ1-2,-,-,14,TRBV5-1,CASSGGGEGGGYTF,TGCGCCAGCAGCGGAGGGGGGGAAGGAGGTGGCTACACCTTC
TRBJ2-4,-,-,13,TRBV28,CASTSTAKNIQYF,TGTGCCAGCACCAGCACGGCCAAAAACATTCAGTACTTC
TRBJ2-2,-,-,15,TRBV7-3,CASSLTGRNTGELFF,TGTGCCAGCAGCTTAACGGGGCGCAACACCGGGGAGCTGTTTTTT
TRBJ2-5,-,-,15,TRBV6-5,CASSPDRIGQETQYF,TGTGCCAGCAGCCCAGATCGTATCGGGCAAGAGACCCAGTACTTC
TRBJ2-6,TRBD1,-,17,TRBV28,CASSSGQGATGANVLTF,TGTGCCAGCAGTTCCGGACAGGGGGCAACTGGGGCCAACGTCCTGACTTTC
TRBJ1-1,-,few,13,TRBV7-9,CASTPSRNTEAFF,TGTGCCAGCACTCCATCCAGGAACACTGAAGCTTTCTTT
TRBJ2-1,TRBD1,-,14,TRBV10-2,CASSVGQAYNEQFF,TGCGCCAGCAGTGTAGGACAGGCGTACAATGAGCAGTTCTTC
TRBJ2-2,-,once,16,TRBV13,CASSPPETANTGELFF,TGTGCCAGCAGCCCCCCGGAGACGGCGAACACCGGGGAGCTGTTTTTT
TRBJ2-3,-,-,14,TRBV5-1,CASSLQTLTDTQYF,TGCGCCAGCAGCTTACAGACTTTGACAGATACGCAGTATTTT
TRBJ2-2,TRBD1,-,18,TRBV9,CASSTRVDREVNTGELFF,TGTGCCAGCAGCACTCGAGTGGACAGGGAGGTTAACACCGGGGAGCTGTTTTTT
TRBJ2-5,-,-,13,TRBV27,CAIGRVIGETQYF,TGTGCCATCGGCAGGGTAATCGGAGAGACCCAGTACTTC
TRBJ2-5,-,once,14,TRBV5-1,CASSLPPAQETQYF,TGCGCCAGCAGCTTGCCCCCAGCCCAAGAGACCCAGTACTTC
TRBJ2-5,-,-,11,TRBV5-1,CASKELETQYF,TGCGCCAGCAAGGAATTGGAGACCCAGTACTTC
TRBJ1-2,TRBD1,-,12,TRBV29-1,CSVGTGNYGYTF,TGCAGCGTCGGGACAGGGAACTATGGCTACACCTTC
TRBJ1-6,-,few,13,TRBV6-4,CASGWTGNSPLHF,TGTGCCAGCGGATGGACGGGTAATTCACCCCTCCACTTT
TRBJ1-3,-,-,14,TRBV6-2/TRBV6-3,CASSYSKGRNTIYF,TGTGCCAGCAGTTACTCGAAGGGGAGGAACACCATATATTTT
TRBJ2-1,-,-,16,TRBV9,CASSVAGGPTYNEQFF,TGTGCCAGCAGCGTAGCTGGGGGGCCCACCTACAATGAGCAGTTCTTC
TRBJ1-2,-,-,14,TRBV27,CASSPRVYGSGYTF,TGTGCCAGCAGTCCCCGGGTGTACGGGAGTGGCTACACCTTC
TRBJ1-4,TRBD1,few,12,TRBV7-8,CASSLDRGELFF,TGTGCCAGCAGCTTGGACAGGGGGGAACTGTTTTTT
TRBJ2-2,-,-,16,TRBV9,CASSASPTGYPGELFF,TGTGCCAGCAGCGCATCACCCACAGGGTATCCCGGGGAGCTGTTTTTT
TRBJ1-1,-,-,15,TRBV7-3,CASSLTRGGNTEAFF,TGTGCCAGCAGCTTAACTAGGGGGGGCAACACTGAAGCTTTCTTT
TRBJ2-5,-,-,11,TRBV2,CASSAGETQYF,TGTGCCAGCAGTGCTGGGGAAACCCAGTACTTC
TRBJ2-5,-,once,13,TRBV5-1,CASSFQDRETQYF,TGCGCCAGCAGCTTTCAAGACCGGGAAACCCAGTACTTC
TRBJ2-2,TRBD1,-,17,TRBV18,CASSPPKGASNTGELFF,TGTGCCAGCTCCCCCCCCAAGGGGGCCTCGAACACCGGGGAGCTGTTTTTT
TRBJ2-3,-,-,15,TRBV7-8,CASSLYPRGSDTQYF,TGTGCCAGCAGCTTATACCCCAGGGGTTCAGATACGCAGTATTTT
TRBJ1-1,TRBD1,-,14,TRBV28,CASSRPDRVGGAFF,TGTGCCAGCAGTCGCCCCGACAGGGTCGGAGGGGCTTTCTTT
TRBJ2-2,TRBD2,once,14,TRBV27,CASKVGRAAGELFF,TGTGCCAGCAAGGTGGGGAGGGCCGCCGGGGAGCTGTTTTTT
TRBJ1-3,-,once,15,TRBV5-6,CASSLIDSTGNTIYF,TGTGCCAGCAGCTTAATAGACAGCACTGGAAACACCATATATTTT
TRBJ1-2,TRBD1,-,13,TRBV2,CASRDRGLGGYTF,TGTGCCAGCAGGGACAGGGGTTTAGGTGGCTACACCTTC
TRBJ2-3,-,-,17,TRBV5-8,CASPRNYLAVKIDTQYF,TGTGCCAGCCCTCGAAACTACTTGGCAGTTAAGATAGATACGCAGTATTTT
TRBJ1-2,TRBD1,-,12,TRBV2,CAGSGTGGNKAF,TGTGCCGGGTCAGGGACAGGGGGCAATAAGGCCTTC
TRBJ2-5,-,-,14,TRBV5-1,CASSLGLYQETQYF,TGCGCCAGCAGCTTGGGACTGTACCAAGAGACCCAGTACTTC
TRBJ1-5,TRBD1,-,13,TRBV2,CASGRTGGEPQHF,TGTGCCAGCGGACGAACAGGGGGTGAACCCCAGCATTTT
TRBJ2-1,TRBD1,-,14,TRBV7-8,CASSSGGSKYEQFF,TGTGCCAGCAGCTCAGGGGGTAGTAAATATGAGCAGTTCTTC
TRBJ2-5,-,-,14,TRBV4-1,CASSLNIAQETQYF,TGCGCCAGCAGCCTTAACATAGCCCAAGAGACCCAGTACTTC
TRBJ2-3,TRBD2,-,14,TRBV6-2/TRBV6-3,CASRPSGGPDTQYF,TGTGCCAGCAGACCTAGCGGGGGACCAGATACGCAGTATTTT
TRBJ2-5,-,-,11,TRBV6-6,CASSSGETQYF,TGTGCCAGCAGTTCTGGAGAGACCCAGTACTTC
TRBJ1-1,TRBD1,few,17,TRBV5-1,CASSLLTGGTPISEAFF,TGCGCCAGCAGCTTGCTGACAGGGGGAACTCCAATCTCTGAAGCTTTCTTT
TRBJ2-5,TRBD1,-,15,TRBV18,CASSPNQGAEETQYF,TGTGCCAGCTCACCAAATCAGGGGGCGGAGGAGACCCAGTACTTC
TRBJ1-6,-,-,16,TRBV9,CASSARRGAGNSPLHF,TGTGCCAGCAGCGCCCGTCGGGGGGCCGGGAATTCACCCCTCCACTTT
TRBJ2-5,-,-,16,TRBV14,CASSQGPGAAPWGQYF,TGTGCCAGCAGCCAAGGACCGGGCGCAGCTCCATGGGGCCAGTACTTC
TRBJ2-4,-,-,13,TRBV4-3,CASSQDSKNIQYF,TGCGCCAGCAGCCAAGACAGCAAAAACATTCAGTACTTC
TRBJ1-1,TRBD1,-,14,TRBV4-1,CASSQEGQGNEAFF,TGCGCCAGCAGCCAAGAAGGACAGGGAAATGAAGCTTTCTTT
TRBJ2-5,TRBD2,-,17,TRBV5-5,CASSLGLAGGTGKTQYF,TGTGCCAGCAGCTTGGGACTAGCGGGTGGGACGGGAAAGACCCAGTACTTC
TRBJ1-4,-,-,15,TRBV5-1,CASSLGTGTNEKLFF,TGCGCCAGCAGCTTGGGGACGGGGACTAATGAAAAACTGTTTTTT
TRBJ1-4,TRBD1,-,18,TRBV18,CASSPEVGTGFGNEKLFF,TGTGCCAGCTCACCAGAGGTCGGGACAGGGTTTGGTAATGAAAAACTGTTTTTT